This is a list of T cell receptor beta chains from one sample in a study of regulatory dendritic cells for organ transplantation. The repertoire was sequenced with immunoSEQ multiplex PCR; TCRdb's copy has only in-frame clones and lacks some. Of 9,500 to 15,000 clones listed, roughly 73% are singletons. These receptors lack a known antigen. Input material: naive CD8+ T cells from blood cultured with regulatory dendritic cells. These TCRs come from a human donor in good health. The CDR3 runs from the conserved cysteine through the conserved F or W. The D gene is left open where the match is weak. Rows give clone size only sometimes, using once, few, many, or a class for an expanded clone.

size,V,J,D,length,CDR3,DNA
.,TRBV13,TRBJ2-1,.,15,CASSLGRGPYNEQFF,TGTGCCAGCAGCTTAGGGCGGGGGCCCTACAATGAGCAGTTCTTC
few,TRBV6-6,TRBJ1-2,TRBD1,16,CASSRPTGDNDYGYTF,TGTGCCAGCAGTCGCCCGACAGGGGATAACGACTATGGCTACACCTTC
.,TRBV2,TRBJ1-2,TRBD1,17,CASSGSPKQTGSYGYTF,TGTGCCAGCAGTGGCTCACCGAAGCAGACAGGGAGCTATGGCTACACCTTC
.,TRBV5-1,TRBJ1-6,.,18,CASSPTLAGLNLGSPLHF,TGCGCCAGCAGCCCTACTTTGGCGGGCTTGAATTTAGGTTCACCCCTCCACTTT
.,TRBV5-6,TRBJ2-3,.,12,CASSLPGNSQYF,TGTGCCAGCAGCCTCCCAGGGAATTCGCAGTATTTT
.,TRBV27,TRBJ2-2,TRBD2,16,CASSSPLAGDTGELFF,TGTGCCAGCAGTTCGCCACTAGCGGGGGACACCGGGGAGCTGTTTTTT
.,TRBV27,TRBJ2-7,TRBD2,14,CASSFGGSSYEQYF,TGTGCCAGCAGTTTCGGGGGGTCCTCCTACGAGCAGTACTTC
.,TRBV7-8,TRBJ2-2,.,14,CASKAAANTGELFF,TGTGCCAGCAAAGCGGCGGCGAACACCGGGGAGCTGTTTTTT
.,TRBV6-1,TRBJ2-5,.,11,CASSEGATQYF,TGTGCCAGCAGTGAGGGGGCGACCCAGTACTTC
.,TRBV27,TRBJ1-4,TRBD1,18,CASSPESGTAATNEKLFF,TGTGCCAGCAGTCCCGAGTCCGGGACAGCCGCAACTAATGAAAAACTGTTTTTT
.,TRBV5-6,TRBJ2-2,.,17,CASSPPPGGANTGELFF,TGTGCCAGCAGCCCCCCCCCGGGCGGGGCGAACACCGGGGAGCTGTTTTTT
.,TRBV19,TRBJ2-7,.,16,CASSITGTYSSYEQYF,TGTGCCAGTAGTATAACCGGGACATACAGCTCCTACGAGCAGTACTTC
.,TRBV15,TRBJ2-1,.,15,CATSSDGSPNNEQFF,TGTGCCACCAGCAGTGACGGGTCTCCTAACAATGAGCAGTTCTTC
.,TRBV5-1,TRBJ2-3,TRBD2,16,CASSDGTSGSTDTQYF,TGCGCCAGCAGCGACGGGACTAGCGGGAGCACAGATACGCAGTATTTT
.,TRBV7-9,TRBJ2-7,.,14,CASSLAIRAYEQYF,TGTGCCAGCAGCTTAGCAATCAGGGCCTACGAGCAGTACTTC
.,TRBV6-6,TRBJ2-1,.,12,CASTYNPDEQFF,TGTGCCAGCACCTATAATCCGGATGAGCAGTTCTTC
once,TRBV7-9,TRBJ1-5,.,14,CASSLGGGRQPQHF,TGTGCCAGCAGCTTAGGCGGGGGTCGGCAGCCCCAGCATTTT
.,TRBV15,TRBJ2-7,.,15,CATSRARQRSYEQYF,TGTGCCACCAGCCGAGCGAGGCAGCGCTCCTACGAGCAGTACTTC
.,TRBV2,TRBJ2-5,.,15,CASSLRGAFQETQYF,TGTGCCAGCAGTCTCCGTGGAGCCTTCCAAGAGACCCAGTACTTC
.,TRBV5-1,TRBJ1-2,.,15,CASSLDRGMGYGYTF,TGCGCCAGCAGCTTGGATCGGGGGATGGGCTATGGCTACACCTTC
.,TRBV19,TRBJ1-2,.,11,CASNFNYGYTF,TGTGCCAGTAACTTTAACTATGGCTACACCTTC
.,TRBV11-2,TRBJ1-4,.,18,CASSDGSAPRGSNEKLFF,TGTGCCAGCAGCGACGGGTCTGCACCCCGGGGGAGTAATGAAAAACTGTTTTTT
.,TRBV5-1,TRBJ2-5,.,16,CASSPLMGQSEETQYF,TGCGCCAGCAGCCCCTTAATGGGACAATCCGAAGAGACCCAGTACTTC
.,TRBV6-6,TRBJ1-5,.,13,CASSSGVNQPQHF,TGTGCCAGCAGTTCAGGGGTTAATCAGCCCCAGCATTTT
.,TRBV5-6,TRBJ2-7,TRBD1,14,CASSLAGQGYEQYF,TGTGCCAGCAGCTTGGCAGGACAGGGCTACGAGCAGTACTTC
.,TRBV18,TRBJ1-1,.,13,CASSPTVNTEAFF,TGTGCCAGCTCACCGACAGTGAACACTGAAGCTTTCTTT
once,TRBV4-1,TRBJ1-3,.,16,CASSQDRDNSGNTIYF,TGCGCCAGCAGCCAAGATCGGGACAACTCTGGAAACACCATATATTTT
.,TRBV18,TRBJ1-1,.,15,CASSPLARGATEAFF,TGTGCCAGCTCACCACTCGCACGGGGGGCCACTGAAGCTTTCTTT